The present T cell receptor (beta chain) was sequenced within a study of blood T cell repertoires in COVID-19. Study-wide background: The United States, Italy and Spain supplied acute and convalescent COVID-19 samples. Nucleic acid was either cDNA or gDNA, and it came from T cells, B-cell-depleted T cells, or PBMCs.

Original methodology: Estimated nucleated cell counts came from reference gene primer amplification. Profiling relied on immunoSEQ multiplex PCR, and the TCRdb table lists in-frame clones only, not all of them. The V and J calls and clone size are taken from that table; D and trimming were inferred from the DNA. This table has tens of thousands of clones, just over 85% appearing once. The specimen sequenced was peripheral blood. This clonotype originated in a man between 65 and 85 years old with active COVID-19.

DNA for the CDR3: TGTGCCAGCAGCTTAAGGGGAAGGGCAGATCGTACCTACGAGCAGTACTTC. It is translated as CASSLRGRADRTYEQYF. The chain carries TRBV7-2 and TRBJ2-7, with D perhaps TRBD1 (5 bases). The CDR3 loop spans 17 amino acids. From germline, CDR1 is SGHTA and CDR2 FQGNSA. The germline V and J ends were trimmed by 2 bases and 2 bases, with 19 bases remaining between them.